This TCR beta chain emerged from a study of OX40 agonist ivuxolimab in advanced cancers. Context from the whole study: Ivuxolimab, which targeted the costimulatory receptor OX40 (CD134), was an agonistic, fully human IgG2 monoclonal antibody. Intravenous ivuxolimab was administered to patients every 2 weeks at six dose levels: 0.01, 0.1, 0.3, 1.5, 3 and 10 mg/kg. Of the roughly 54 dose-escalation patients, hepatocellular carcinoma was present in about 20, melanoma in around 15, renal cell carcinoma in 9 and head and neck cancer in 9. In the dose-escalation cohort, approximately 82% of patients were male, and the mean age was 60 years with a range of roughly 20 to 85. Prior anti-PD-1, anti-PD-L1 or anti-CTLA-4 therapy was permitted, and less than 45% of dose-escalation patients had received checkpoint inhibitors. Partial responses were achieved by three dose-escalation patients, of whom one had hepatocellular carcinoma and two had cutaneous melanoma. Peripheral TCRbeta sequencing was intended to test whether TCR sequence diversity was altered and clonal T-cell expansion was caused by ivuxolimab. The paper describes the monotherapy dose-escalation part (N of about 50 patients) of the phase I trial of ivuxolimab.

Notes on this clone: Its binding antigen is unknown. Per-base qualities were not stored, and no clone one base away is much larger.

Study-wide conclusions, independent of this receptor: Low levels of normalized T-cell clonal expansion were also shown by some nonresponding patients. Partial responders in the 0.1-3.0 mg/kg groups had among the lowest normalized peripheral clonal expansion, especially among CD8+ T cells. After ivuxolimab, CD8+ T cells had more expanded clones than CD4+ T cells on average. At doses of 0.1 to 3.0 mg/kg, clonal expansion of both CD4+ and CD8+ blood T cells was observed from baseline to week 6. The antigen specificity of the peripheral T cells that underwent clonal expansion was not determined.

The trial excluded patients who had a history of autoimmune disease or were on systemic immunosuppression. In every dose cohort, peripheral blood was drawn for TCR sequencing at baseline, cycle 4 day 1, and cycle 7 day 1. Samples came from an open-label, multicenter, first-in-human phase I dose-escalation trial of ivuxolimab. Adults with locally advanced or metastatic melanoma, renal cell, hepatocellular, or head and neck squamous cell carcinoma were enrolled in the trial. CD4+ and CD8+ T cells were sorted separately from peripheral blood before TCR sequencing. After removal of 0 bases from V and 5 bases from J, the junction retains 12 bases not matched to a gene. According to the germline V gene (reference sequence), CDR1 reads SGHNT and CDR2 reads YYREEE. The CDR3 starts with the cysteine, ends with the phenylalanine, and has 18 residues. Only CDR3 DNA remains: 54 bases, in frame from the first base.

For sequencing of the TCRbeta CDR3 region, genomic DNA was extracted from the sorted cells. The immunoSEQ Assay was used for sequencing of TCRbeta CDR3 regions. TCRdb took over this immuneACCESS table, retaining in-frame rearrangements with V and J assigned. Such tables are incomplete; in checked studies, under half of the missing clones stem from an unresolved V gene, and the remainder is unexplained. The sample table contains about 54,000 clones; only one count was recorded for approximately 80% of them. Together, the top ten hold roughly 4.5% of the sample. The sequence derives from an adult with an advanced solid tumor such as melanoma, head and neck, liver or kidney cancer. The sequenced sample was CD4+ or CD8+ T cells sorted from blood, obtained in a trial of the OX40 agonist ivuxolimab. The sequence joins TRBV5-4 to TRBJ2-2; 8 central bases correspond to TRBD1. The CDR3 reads CASSLDFVGRGQTGELFF. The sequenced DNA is TGTGCCAGCAGCTTGGACTTCGTCGGCAGGGGGCAAACCGGGGAGCTGTTTTTT.